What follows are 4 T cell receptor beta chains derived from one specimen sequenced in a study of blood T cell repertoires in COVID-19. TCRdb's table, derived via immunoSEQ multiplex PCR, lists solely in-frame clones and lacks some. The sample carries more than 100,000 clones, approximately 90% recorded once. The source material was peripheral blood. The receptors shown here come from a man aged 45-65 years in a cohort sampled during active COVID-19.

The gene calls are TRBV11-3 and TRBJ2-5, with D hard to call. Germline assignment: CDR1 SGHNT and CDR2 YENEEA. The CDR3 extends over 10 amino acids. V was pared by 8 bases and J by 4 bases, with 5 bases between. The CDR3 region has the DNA TGTGCCAGCGGTAGAGAGACCCAGTACTTC. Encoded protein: CASGRETQYF. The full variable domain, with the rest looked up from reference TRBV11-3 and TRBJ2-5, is EAGVVQSPRYKIIEKKQPVAFWCNPISGHNTLYWYLQNLGQGPELLIRYENEEAVDDSQLPKDRFSAERLKGVDSTLKIQPAELGDSAVYLCASGRETQYFGPGTRLLVL.

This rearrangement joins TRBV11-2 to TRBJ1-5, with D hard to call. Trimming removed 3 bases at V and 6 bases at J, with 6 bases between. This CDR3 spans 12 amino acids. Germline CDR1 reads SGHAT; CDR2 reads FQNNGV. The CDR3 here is CASSFPGQPQHF. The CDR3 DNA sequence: TGTGCCAGCAGCTTCCCGGGTCAGCCCCAGCATTTT.

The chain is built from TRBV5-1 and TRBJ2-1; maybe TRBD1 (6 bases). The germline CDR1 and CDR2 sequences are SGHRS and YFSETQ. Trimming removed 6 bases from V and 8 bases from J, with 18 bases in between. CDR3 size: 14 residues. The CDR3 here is CASKMVQGYDEQFF. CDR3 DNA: TGCGCCAGCAAAATGGTCCAGGGGTATGATGAGCAGTTCTTC.

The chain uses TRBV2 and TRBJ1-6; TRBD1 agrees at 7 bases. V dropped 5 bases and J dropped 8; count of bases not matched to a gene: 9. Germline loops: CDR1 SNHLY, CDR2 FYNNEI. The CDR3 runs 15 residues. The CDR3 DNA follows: TGTGCCAGCAGTCCCCGGGGGACAGAGTATTCACCCCTCCACTTT. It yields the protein CASSPRGTEYSPLHF. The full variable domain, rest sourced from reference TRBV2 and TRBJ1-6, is EPEVTQTPSHQVTQMGQEVILRCVPISNHLYFYWYRQILGQKVEFLVSFYNNEISEKSEIFDDQFSVERPDGSNFTLKIRSTKLEDSAMYFCASSPRGTEYSPLHFGNGTRLTVT.